Following are 8 T cell receptor beta chains from one sample sequenced in a study of shared T cell receptors in the human thymus. Here immunoSEQ multiplex PCR was the method, and the copy in TCRdb shows in-frame clones only, minus some. The sample includes 65,000 to 70,000 clones, about 96% of them seen just once. The sample was thymocytes. These receptor sequences come from a human donor.

The chain combines TRBV4-1 with TRBJ1-1, with D unclear. V was shortened by 0 bases and J by 4 bases, with 15 bases between the two germline ends. The CDR3 sequence is 16 residues long. CDR1 MGHRA and CDR2 YSYEKL come from the germline V gene. The chain's CDR3 is CASSQEVFRWGTEAFF. The CDR3 bases are TGCGCCAGCAGCCAAGAAGTGTTTCGCTGGGGCACTGAAGCTTTCTTT.

J is TRBJ2-5 and V is TRBV4-2, with 8 bases matching TRBD2. The CDR3 is 19 residues long. The germline V gene encodes CDR1 LGHNA and CDR2 YNFKEQ. Germline trimming cut 0 bases from V and 4 bases from J; bases unmatched to any gene: 16. CDR3 sequence (DNA): TGTGCCAGCAGCCAAGAGTCTGTGGACCCGGGGGGGCCCTTAGAGACCCAGTACTTC. Its translation is CASSQESVDPGGPLETQYF.

This chain uses TRBV11-2 with TRBJ2-7, with D unclear. The CDR3 loop spans 12 amino acids. V lost 6 bases, J lost 4 bases, and 10 bases lay in between. In germline, CDR1 is SGHAT, CDR2 FQNNGV. The CDR3 DNA reads TGTGCCAGCAGTGAGGCCAAGTACGAGCAGTACTTC. Protein sequence: CASSEAKYEQYF.

V gene TRBV10-2 combines with J gene TRBJ2-1, with 15 bases aligning to TRBD2. V was clipped by 7 bases and J by 8 bases; unmatched bases: 9. Germline V gene lookup returns CDR1 WSHSY and CDR2 SAAADI. The CDR3 is 16 amino acids. CDR3 DNA: TGCGCCAGCACCCCGCGGACTAGCGGGGGGGCGTATGAGCAGTTCTTC. It is translated as CASTPRTSGGAYEQFF.

The chain uses TRBV4-1 and TRBJ2-1; D uncertain. The germline V gene encodes CDR1 MGHRA and CDR2 YSYEKL. Deletions cut 3 bases from V and 6 bases from J, with 3 bases between. The CDR3 spans 11 residues. The DNA for the CDR3 is TGCGCCAGCAGCCACCCCAATGAGCAGTTCTTC. Protein sequence: CASSHPNEQFF.

The genes are TRBV10-2 and TRBJ1-6, with TRBD1 matching over 9 bases. V lost 5 bases, J lost 3 bases, and 5 bases stayed unmatched. The germline gives CDR1 WSHSY, CDR2 SAAADI. This CDR3 region has 16 residues. For the CDR3, the DNA is TGCGCCAGCAGTCAGGACAGGGGCGGCTATAATTCACCCCTCCACTTT. This translates into CASSQDRGGYNSPLHF.

V gene TRBV13 combines with J gene TRBJ1-6, with D hard to call. This CDR3 is 19 amino acids long. CDR1 is PRHDT, CDR2 FYEKMQ, per germline (reference sequence). The germline V and J ends were trimmed by 4 bases and 9 bases, with 28 bases remaining between them. The CDR3, as DNA: TGTGCCAGCAGCTCACCTGACTTACAAAAAACGTTCAGGATTTCACCCCTCCACTTT. Translation gives CASSSPDLQKTFRISPLHF.

This clone was seen a few times. The rearrangement joins TRBV7-2 to TRBJ2-5; no reliable D call. The V end lost 1 base, the J end lost 1 base, and 13 bases lay between the germline ends. The germline CDR1 and CDR2 sequences are SGHTA and FQGNSA. The CDR3 contains 16 residues. The CDR3 sequence is CASSLGDQVLQETQYF. CDR3 coding DNA: TGTGCCAGCAGCTTAGGGGATCAGGTCCTCCAAGAGACCCAGTACTTC. Full variable domain (missing parts from reference TRBV7-2 and TRBJ2-5): GAGVSQSPSNKVTEKGKDVELRCDPISGHTALYWYRQSLGQGLEFLIYFQGNSAPDKSGLPSDRFSAERTGGSVSTLTIQRTQQEDSAVYLCASSLGDQVLQETQYFGPGTRLLVL.